This TCR beta chain was profiled in a study of neoadjuvant anti-PD-1 for oral cavity cancer. Clones were read by immunoSEQ multiplex PCR, and TCRdb kept only the in-frame ones, dropping some. The sample lists about 62,000 clones, around 85% occurring once. The TCR sequence derives from a person between 35 and 79 years old with oral cavity squamous cell carcinoma. Specimen: PBMCs, collected before nivolumab (anti-PD-1) treatment.

The CDR3 here is CASSLEVNTEAFF. CDR3 DNA: TGTGCCAGCAGCTTAGAAGTGAACACTGAAGCTTTCTTT. The V and J genes are TRBV7-9 and TRBJ1-1; D is unclear. This CDR3 comprises 13 residues. Trimming took off 1 base at V and 0 bases at J, with 3 bases between the two ends. The V gene's germline CDR1 is SEHNR and CDR2 FQNEAQ (reference sequence).